The 20 T cell receptor beta chains below were found in one sample sequenced in a study of blood T cell repertoires in COVID-19. Assay used: immunoSEQ multiplex PCR; TCRdb lists only in-frame clones, some missing. The sample has over 75,000 clones; roughly 88% are singletons. Sequenced input: peripheral blood. The receptors were sampled from a man aged 50-59 years with COVID-19, enrolled during active disease.

J is TRBJ1-1 and V is TRBV5-4; 8 nucleotides line up with TRBD1. This CDR3 is 13 amino acids long. Looked up from germline, CDR1 is SGHNT and CDR2 is YYREEE (reference sequence). V gave up 3 bases and J gave up 8 bases; unmatched junction bases: 6. In nucleotides, the CDR3 is TGTGCCAGCAGCTACCGGACAGGGAGCGAAGCTTTCTTT. Translating it yields CASSYRTGSEAFF.

The V call is TRBV10-2, the J call TRBJ1-1, with D unclear. CDR1 is WSHSY and CDR2 is SAAADI in the germline V gene. V shed 6 bases and J shed 1 base, with 12 bases lying between them. This CDR3 has 14 residues. The CDR3 coding sequence is TGCGCCAGCAGGAGAGGGTCAACGAACACTGAAGCTTTCTTT. Protein product: CASRRGSTNTEAFF.

The chain combines TRBV5-1 with TRBJ2-3, with 7 bases that match TRBD2. J was trimmed by 2 bases and V by 3 bases; bases with no gene match: 9. The CDR3 loop spans 16 amino acids. Germline lookup yields CDR1 SGHRS and CDR2 YFSETQ. CDR3 sequence: CASSSSARGTTDTQYF. In nucleotides, the CDR3 is TGCGCCAGCAGCTCCTCGGCGCGGGGGACCACAGATACGCAGTATTTT.

The chain couples TRBV2 to TRBJ2-1; TRBD1 is a possible D gene (5 bases). V dropped 7 bases and J dropped 3 bases, with 13 bases sitting between them. CDR1 is SNHLY and CDR2 is FYNNEI in the germline V gene. The length of the CDR3 is 14 residues. For the CDR3, the DNA is TGTGCCAGCACCGCGCGGACAAACTACAATGAGCAGTTCTTC. Protein product: CASTARTNYNEQFF.

The chain employs TRBV10-3 and TRBJ1-1, with TRBD1 as a possible D gene (6 bases). Trimming removed 7 bases at V and 3 bases at J, with 12 bases between. CDR1 and CDR2 from the germline V gene are ENHRY and SYGVKD. The CDR3 consists of 13 residues. The CDR3, as DNA: TGTGCCATCACCGCTCGGACAGACACTGAAGCTTTCTTT. It specifies CAITARTDTEAFF.

The rearrangement links TRBV5-1 to TRBJ1-4; D uncertain. Germline V CDR1 and CDR2: SGHRS, YFSETQ. V was cut by 0 bases and J by 7 bases, with 10 bases left in between. This CDR3 region has 14 residues. The CDR3 spells CASSLGVSGEKLFF. CDR3 nucleotide sequence: TGCGCCAGCAGCTTGGGCGTGAGCGGTGAAAAACTGTTTTTT.

Remarks on this clone: A junction end diverges from the germline sequence, so it may reflect a read error. The chain recombines TRBV19 with TRBJ1-5, with no clear D. The CDR3 is 14 amino acids. The V gene's germline CDR1 is LNHDA and CDR2 SQIVND (reference sequence). The CDR3 DNA follows: TGTGCCAGCAGTATTAGTCTGAGCAATCAGCCCCAGCATTTT. It encodes CASSISLSNQPQHF.

The table lists this clone with a count of one. Written as DNA, the CDR3 is TGTGCCAGCAGCTCCTCGTCCGATCAGCCCCAGCATTTT. Its translation is CASSSSSDQPQHF. This rearrangement joins TRBV3-1 (or the pseudogene TRBV3-2) to TRBJ1-5; D gene uncertain. Trimming pared 5 bases from V and 5 bases from J, leaving 10 bases between. This CDR3 comprises 13 residues. Germline V gene lookup returns CDR1 LGHDT and CDR2 YNNKEL (reference sequence).

The J gene is TRBJ1-1, the V gene TRBV18; tentatively, D is TRBD1 (5 bases). This CDR3 has 15 amino acids. Deletions cut 0 bases from V and 1 base from J, with 9 bases between. Germline V gives CDR1 KGHSH, CDR2 LQKENI. CDR3 sequence: CASSPPGGRNTEAFF. As DNA, the CDR3 is TGTGCCAGCTCACCACCGGGGGGACGGAACACTGAAGCTTTCTTT.

V usage is TRBV12-3 or TRBV12-4 and J usage is TRBJ1-1; D is possibly TRBD1 (5 bases). The CDR3 totals 11 residues. V was shortened by 6 bases and J by 8 bases, with 10 bases between the two germline ends. CDR3 residues: CASSRGTEAFF. The CDR3, as DNA: TGTGCCAGCAGCCGGGGGACCGAAGCTTTCTTT.

V and J are TRBV15 and TRBJ2-2; possible D gene TRBD2, 6 bases. The germline V gene has CDR1 LNHNV and CDR2 YYDKDF (reference sequence). The CDR3 has 17 amino acids. The V end was cut by 1 base, the J end by 4 bases, with 16 bases between. The CDR3 DNA reads TGTGCCACCAGCAGAGGAGAGCGGGCCCTAGGCACCGGGGAGCTGTTTTTT. Protein: CATSRGERALGTGELFF.

This clone has only one observation. The rearrangement links TRBV14 to TRBJ2-1; D remains unclear. The CDR3 extends over 13 amino acids. V was pared by 2 bases and J by 7 bases, with 9 bases between. Germline CDR1 is SGHDN and CDR2 is FVKESK. CDR3 protein: CASSQYRKNEQFF. As DNA, the CDR3 is TGTGCCAGCAGCCAATACAGAAAGAATGAGCAGTTCTTC.

The chain carries TRBV5-4 and TRBJ1-2; a weak D match, TRBD1 (5 bases). Germline V gene sequence: CDR1 SGHNT, CDR2 YYREEE (reference sequence). The CDR3 has 15 amino acids. V lost 2 bases, J lost 3 bases, and 14 bases lay in between. The CDR3 DNA follows: TGTGCCAGCAGCTTAATGGACACTAACGACTATGGCTACACCTTC. Translating it yields CASSLMDTNDYGYTF. The full variable domain, completed using reference TRBV5-4 and TRBJ1-2, is ETGVTQSPTHLIKTRGQQVTLRCSSQSGHNTVSWYQQALGQGPQFIFQYYREEENGRGNFPPRFSGLQFPNYSSELNVNALELDDSALYLCASSLMDTNDYGYTFGSGTRLTVV.

The chain recombines TRBV11-3 with TRBJ2-5, with D perhaps matching TRBD1 (5 bases). V lost 1 base, J lost 5 bases, and 8 bases lay in between. The CDR3 is 13 amino acids. Looked up from germline, CDR1 is SGHNT and CDR2 is YENEEA. CDR3 sequence: CASSLGGAETQYF. CDR3 coding DNA: TGTGCCAGCAGCTTAGGGGGCGCGGAGACCCAGTACTTC.

The V gene is TRBV10-3, the J gene TRBJ1-2, with D maybe TRBD1 (5 bases). The germline V gene has CDR1 ENHRY and CDR2 SYGVKD. V gave up 0 bases and J gave up 2 bases, with 7 bases separating them. The CDR3 is 14 residues long. CDR3 in amino acids: CAISESAGNYGYTF. The DNA for the CDR3 is TGTGCCATCAGTGAGTCTGCAGGGAACTATGGCTACACCTTC.

The chain carries TRBV19 and TRBJ2-5, with 12 bases identical to TRBD2. CDR1 is LNHDA, CDR2 SQIVND, per germline (reference sequence). V trimming: 5 bases; J trimming: 5 bases; junction bases outside the gene matches: 9. This CDR3 has 16 residues. The CDR3 DNA reads as TGTGCCAGTAGTCGGAGGACTAGCGGGGATCAGGAGACCCAGTACTTC. Amino acids: CASSRRTSGDQETQYF. Together with reference TRBV19 and TRBJ2-5, the CDR3 gives the full variable domain: DGGITQSPKYLFRKEGQNVTLSCEQNLNHDAMYWYRQDPGQGLRLIYYSQIVNDFQKGDIAEGYSVSREKKESFPLTVTSAQKNPTAFYLCASSRRTSGDQETQYFGPGTRLLVL.

This clone has only a few counts. The chain carries TRBV27 and TRBJ2-3; 13 nucleotides match TRBD2. Germline lookup yields CDR1 MNHEY and CDR2 SMNVEV (reference sequence). This CDR3 spans 14 amino acids. Unmatched junction bases numbered 3, after V lost 6 bases and J lost 6 bases. The CDR3 DNA reads TGTGCCAGCAGGGGACTAGCGGGGCCGGATACGCAGTATTTT. Translation: CASRGLAGPDTQYF.

This chain connects TRBV10-3 to TRBJ1-3; 9 nucleotides line up with TRBD1. CDR3 length equals 15 residues. Trimming cost V 11 bases and J 1 base; bases outside gene matches: 9. In germline, CDR1 is ENHRY, CDR2 SYGVKD. CDR3 residues: CASRDRVQSGNTIYF. Here the CDR3 DNA reads TGTGCCTCCCGGGACAGGGTCCAATCTGGAAACACCATATATTTT.

The rearrangement links TRBV4-2 to TRBJ1-1; 11 bases map to TRBD1. Unmatched junction bases numbered 8, after V lost 4 bases and J lost 4 bases. The germline V gene encodes CDR1 LGHNA and CDR2 YNFKEQ. The CDR3 has 16 amino acids. The DNA of the CDR3 is TGTGCCAGCAGCCTAATCTCCGGGACAGGGGGCACTGAAGCTTTCTTT. It is translated as CASSLISGTGGTEAFF.

The chain has TRBV15 and TRBJ2-7, with TRBD1 matching 8 bases. In germline, CDR1 is LNHNV, CDR2 YYDKDF (reference sequence). The CDR3 spans 17 residues. The V and J ends lost 0 bases and 2 bases, in that order; junction bases with no gene match: 9. The CDR3 DNA reads TGTGCCACCAGCAGAGATAAAATCCGGGACAGGCCCTACGAGCAGTACTTC. Translation: CATSRDKIRDRPYEQYF. Variable domain in full (rest from reference TRBV15 and TRBJ2-7): DAMVIQNPRYQVTQFGKPVTLSCSQTLNHNVMYWYQQKSSQAPKLLFHYYDKDFNNEADTPDNFQSRRPNTSFCFLDIRSPGLGDTAMYLCATSRDKIRDRPYEQYFGPGTRLTVT.